This TCR beta chain was documented in a study of shared clonotypes between healthy human individuals. Across the study: Aged 18 to 49, the donors were two women and a few men.

Assay used: immunoSEQ multiplex PCR; TCRdb lists only in-frame clones, some missing. This table has millions of clones, 85% to 95% appearing once. This CDR3 has 13 residues. The ends were cut back, 5 bases at V and 3 bases at J, with 8 bases in the middle. In germline, CDR1 is SGHAT, CDR2 FQNNGV. Terminally differentiated effector memory CD45RA+ cells were excluded from the naive CD8 cells, which were CD45RO-negative and positively selected for CCR7. This clonotype was obtained from a man younger than 35 in good health. Some clones in this sample may be carry-over from other donors' samples. The rearrangement joins TRBV11-2 to TRBJ2-1, with unresolved D. The sample consisted of naive CD8+ T cells from PBMCs. The CDR3 nucleotides read TGTGCCAGCAGCACTCGGAACTACAATGAGCAGTTCTTC. As protein: CASSTRNYNEQFF.